The 5 T cell receptor beta chains in this list originate from one sample, sequenced in a study of cytomegalovirus exposure and HLA in healthy donors. The PCR used 60 Vbeta and 13 Jbeta primers. Clones were sequenced by immunoSEQ multiplex PCR, and TCRdb holds only the in-frame ones, with some missing. The sample has tens of thousands of clones; roughly 78% are singletons. Sequencing was done on a sample of PBMCs. The source is a woman aged 35 to 49 in good health and CMV-seropositive.

The chain couples TRBV5-4 to TRBJ1-4; no reliable D call. This CDR3 contains 13 residues. Germline values: CDR1 SGHNT, CDR2 YYREEE (reference sequence). Trimming pared 4 bases from V and 7 bases from J, leaving 11 bases between. DNA for the CDR3: TGTGCCAGCAGCAGCGGACGGCTTGAAAAACTGTTTTTT. This encodes CASSSGRLEKLFF.

This clone was seen a handful of times. The chain employs TRBV6-1 and TRBJ2-1; D gene ambiguous. The CDR3 is made up of 15 amino acids. Trimming shortened V by 10 bases and J by 7 bases, and 23 bases separated the two germline ends. Germline V gene sequence: CDR1 MNHNS, CDR2 SASEGT. The CDR3 nucleotides are TGTGCCACCTCCAGGCACCAAATGAGTCAGAATGAGCAGTTCTTC. Translated, it gives CATSRHQMSQNEQFF.

The gene calls are TRBV7-3 and TRBJ2-5; 8 bases are shared with TRBD2. The junction had 9 bases not matched to a gene; V was cut back by 4 bases and J by 5 bases. CDR1 is SGHTA and CDR2 is FQGTGA in the germline V gene. The CDR3 runs to 15 residues. CDR3 sequence (DNA): TGTGCCAGCAGCTCCGCGGGGGGAAGGAGGGAGACCCAGTACTTC. Its protein product is CASSSAGGRRETQYF.

The chain recombines TRBV5-1 with TRBJ1-2; no reliable D call. Germline V gene lookup returns CDR1 SGHRS and CDR2 YFSETQ. The V end lost 2 bases, the J end lost 1 base, and 9 bases lay between the germline ends. This CDR3 has 14 amino acids. The CDR3 coding sequence is TGCGCCAGCAGCTTAGACACTTATAACTATGGCTACACCTTC. This encodes CASSLDTYNYGYTF.

This sequence joins TRBV21-1 and TRBJ1-1; the DNA was not compared with TRBD1, the D call given in the table. TRBV21-1 is described as a pseudogene. The CDR3 sequence is 15 residues long. In nucleotides, the CDR3 is TGTGCCAGCAGCAGCCGGGACAGGGGCGACACTGAAGCTTTCTTT. Its translation: CASSSRDRGDTEAFF.